These T cell receptor beta chains were read from a single sample in a study of T cell responses to AZD1222 COVID-19 vaccine. Clones were read by immunoSEQ multiplex PCR, and TCRdb kept only the in-frame ones, dropping some. The sample includes 70,000 to 85,000 clones, about nine tenths of them seen just once. The sample was peripheral blood, taken on day 0 of AZD1222 vaccination. The receptors shown here come from an adult in good health. Both conserved end residues are part of each CDR3. Fields, in order: D gene, J gene, V gene, CDR3 protein. The D gene is left open where the match is weak.

d_call: .
j_call: TRBJ1-4
v_call: TRBV24-1
cdr3_aa: CATSDSRGSNEKLFF

d_call: .
j_call: TRBJ1-1
v_call: TRBV3-1/TRBV3-2
cdr3_aa: CASSQDSRNTEAFF

d_call: TRBD2
j_call: TRBJ2-7
v_call: TRBV5-1
cdr3_aa: CASSLNGRGSYEQYF

d_call: .
j_call: TRBJ1-4
v_call: TRBV19
cdr3_aa: CASSRDGYEKLFF

d_call: TRBD1
j_call: TRBJ1-5
v_call: TRBV19
cdr3_aa: CASTKQGAGQPQHF

d_call: .
j_call: TRBJ1-2
v_call: TRBV30
cdr3_aa: CAWSVLQHYTF

d_call: .
j_call: TRBJ1-1
v_call: TRBV7-3
cdr3_aa: CASSSGTNTEAFF

d_call: .
j_call: TRBJ1-3
v_call: TRBV18
cdr3_aa: CASSPTGGSGNTIYF

d_call: .
j_call: TRBJ1-2
v_call: TRBV28
cdr3_aa: CASSPQGFHGYTF

d_call: .
j_call: TRBJ1-5
v_call: TRBV7-2
cdr3_aa: CASSLEQFQPQHF

d_call: .
j_call: TRBJ2-5
v_call: TRBV18
cdr3_aa: CASSPPGGRSETQYF

d_call: .
j_call: TRBJ2-5
v_call: TRBV6-5
cdr3_aa: CASSYLETQYF

d_call: TRBD1
j_call: TRBJ2-5
v_call: TRBV25-1
cdr3_aa: CASSDRGGQGNQETQYF

d_call: TRBD2
j_call: TRBJ2-1
v_call: TRBV2
cdr3_aa: CASSETGLAGYNEQFF

d_call: .
j_call: TRBJ1-2
v_call: TRBV7-2
cdr3_aa: CASSLVSLYGYTF

d_call: TRBD1
j_call: TRBJ2-5
v_call: TRBV19
cdr3_aa: CASSGQGLETQYF